This T cell receptor (beta chain) is drawn from a study of T cell changes during pregnancy in multiple sclerosis. Assay: immunoSEQ multiplex PCR; the TCRdb copy retains only in-frame clones and omits some. The sample consists of some 55,000 clones, 91% of them appearing once. The CDR3 runs to 15 residues. Between the trimmed V and J ends, which lost 3 bases and 0 bases, there was a span of 7 bases. Looked up from germline, CDR1 is SGDLS and CDR2 is YYNGEE. Material: peripheral blood, obtained after pregnancy. The chain couples TRBV9 to TRBJ1-6, with D unclear. This sequence originates from a female donor in good health, enrolled as a control in a pregnancy study. DNA for the CDR3: TGTGCCAGCAGCGCCCGGAGCTCCTATAATTCACCCCTCCACTTT. It specifies CASSARSSYNSPLHF.